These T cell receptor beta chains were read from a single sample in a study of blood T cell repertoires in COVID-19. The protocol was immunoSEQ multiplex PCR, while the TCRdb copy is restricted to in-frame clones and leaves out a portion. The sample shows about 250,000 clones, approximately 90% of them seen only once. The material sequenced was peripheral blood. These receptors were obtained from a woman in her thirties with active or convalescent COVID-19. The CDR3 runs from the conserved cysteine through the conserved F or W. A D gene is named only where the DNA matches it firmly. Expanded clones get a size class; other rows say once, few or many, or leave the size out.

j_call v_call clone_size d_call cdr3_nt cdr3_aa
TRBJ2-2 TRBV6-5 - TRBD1 TGTGCCAGCAGGAGAACAGGGGTGGCCACCGGGGAGCTGTTTTTT CASRRTGVATGELFF
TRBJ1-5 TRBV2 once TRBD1 TGTGCCAGCAGTGAGGGACAGGGGAGAACGAGCAATCAGCCCCAGCATTTT CASSEGQGRTSNQPQHF
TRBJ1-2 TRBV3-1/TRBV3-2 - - TGTGCCAGCAGCCCCCGATGGGGAGGTGGCTACACCTTC CASSPRWGGGYTF
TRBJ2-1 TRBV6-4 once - TGTGCCAGCAGTGACTCAACCCGGGGGGCCTCAACTGAGCAGTTCTTC CASSDSTRGASTEQFF
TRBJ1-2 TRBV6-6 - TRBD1 TGTGCCACCTCCTCCGGGACAGGGATTAACTATGGCTACACCTTC CATSSGTGINYGYTF
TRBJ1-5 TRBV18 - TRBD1 TGTGCCAGCTCACCTCAGGGGGCTGGGGAAAATCAGCCCCAGCATTTT CASSPQGAGENQPQHF
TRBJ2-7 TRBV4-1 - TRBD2 TGCGCCAGCAGCCAAGGGGGACTAGCGGGAGCCGAGCAGTACTTC CASSQGGLAGAEQYF
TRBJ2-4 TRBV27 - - TGTGCCAGCAGTTGGGCTAGGGGGAACATTCAGTACTTC CASSWARGNIQYF
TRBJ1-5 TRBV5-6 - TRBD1 TGTGCCAGCAGCTCTGCTCAGGGGGCTACTCAGCCCCAGCATTTT CASSSAQGATQPQHF
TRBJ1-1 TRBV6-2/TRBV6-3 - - TGTGCCAGCAGTGACTCACAGGGTTCGGGTGAAGCTTTCTTT CASSDSQGSGEAFF
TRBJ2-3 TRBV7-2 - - TGTGCCAGCAGCACTGGGGGACACAACACAGATACGCAGTATTTT CASSTGGHNTDTQYF
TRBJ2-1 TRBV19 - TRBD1 TGTGCCAGTAGTCAAACCGGGACAGGGTACAATGAGCAGTTCTTC CASSQTGTGYNEQFF
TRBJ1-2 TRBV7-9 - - TGTGCCAGCAGCGTATACAGCTCCGCTAACTATGGCTACACCTTC CASSVYSSANYGYTF
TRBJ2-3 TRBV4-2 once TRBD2 TGTGCCAGCAGCCAAGAACTAGCGGGGGGATACACAGATACGCAGTATTTT CASSQELAGGYTDTQYF
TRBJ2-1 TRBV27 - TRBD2 TGTGCCAGCAGCCGGACTAGCGGGGGGCCTGAGAACAATGAGCAGTTCTTC CASSRTSGGPENNEQFF
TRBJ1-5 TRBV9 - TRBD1 TGTGCCAGCAGCGTTGCCCAGGGGGGAGGGCCCCAGCATTTT CASSVAQGGGPQHF
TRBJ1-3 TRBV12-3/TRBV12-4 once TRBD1 TGTGCCAGCAAAAGGACAGGGGGAAACACCATATATTTT CASKRTGGNTIYF
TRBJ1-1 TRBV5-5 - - TGTGCCAGCAGCTTGAGAAGGGGCACGGGGAACACTGAAGCTTTCTTT CASSLRRGTGNTEAFF
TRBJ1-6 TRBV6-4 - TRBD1 TGTGCCAGCAGTCAGGGGGCTGATTCACCCCTCCACTTT CASSQGADSPLHF
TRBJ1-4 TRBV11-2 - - TGTGCCAGCAGCTTAGGGGGCTTTGGATGGGGAGAAAAACTGTTTTTT CASSLGGFGWGEKLFF
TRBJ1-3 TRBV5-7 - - TGTGCCAGCAGCTACTACCCCGGGACAAAACTACCGTCTGGAAACACCATATATTTT CASSYYPGTKLPSGNTIYF
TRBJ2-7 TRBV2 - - TGTGCCAGTCAGGGTTCCTACGAGCAGTACTTC CASQGSYEQYF
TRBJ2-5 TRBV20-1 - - TGCAGTGCTAGTCCCGCGCCAGGGCAGGAAATACAAGAGACCCAGTACTTC CSASPAPGQEIQETQYF
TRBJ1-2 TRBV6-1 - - TGTGCCAGCAGTGACAGGGCCTATGGCTACACCTTC CASSDRAYGYTF
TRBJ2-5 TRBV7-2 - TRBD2 TGTGCCAGCAGCCAAAGTTCACTAGCGGGACAAGAGACCCAGTACTTC CASSQSSLAGQETQYF
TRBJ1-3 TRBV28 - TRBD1 TGTGCCAGCAGTTCCTCCACAGGGGCTGGAAACACCATATATTTT CASSSSTGAGNTIYF
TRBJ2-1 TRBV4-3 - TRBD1 TGCGCCAGCAGCCAAGATAGGGGACAGGGGAGGGAGCAGTTCTTC CASSQDRGQGREQFF
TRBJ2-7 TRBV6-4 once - TGTGCCAACACCTTAACTCACAGGACAGCGCGGGAGCAGTACTTC CANTLTHRTAREQYF
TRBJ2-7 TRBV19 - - TGTGCCAGTAGTATGGGACTCGGGCCCGACGAGCAGTACTTC CASSMGLGPDEQYF
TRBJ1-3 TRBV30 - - TGTGCCGGATCTCCGGGGGGAAACACCATATATTTT CAGSPGGNTIYF
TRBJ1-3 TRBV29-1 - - TGCAGCGTTGTTACAGGGTCCTCTGGAAACACCATATATTTT CSVVTGSSGNTIYF
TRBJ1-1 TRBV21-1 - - TGTGCCAGCAGCAAACGAAGCCAGGGGCAGAACACTGAAGCTTTCTTT CASSKRSQGQNTEAFF
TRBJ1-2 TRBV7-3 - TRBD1 TGTGCCAGCAGCTTAAGACAGACAGGGGACGGCTACACCTTC CASSLRQTGDGYTF
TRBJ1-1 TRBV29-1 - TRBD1 TGCAGCGTCGGGGACAGAGTGAACACTGAAGCTTTCTTT CSVGDRVNTEAFF
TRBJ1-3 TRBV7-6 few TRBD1 TGTGCCAGCAGCTTACGACAGGGGGCCTCTGGAAACACCATATATTTT CASSLRQGASGNTIYF
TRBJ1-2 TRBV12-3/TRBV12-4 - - TGTGCCAGCAGTCCACAGCGGAACTATGGCTACACCTTC CASSPQRNYGYTF
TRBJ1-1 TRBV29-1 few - TGCAGCGTTTTGAGGGCCCGGCGGGACACTGAAGCTTTCTTT CSVLRARRDTEAFF
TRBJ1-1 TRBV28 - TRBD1 TGTGCCAGCAGTCCCGGACAGGGGGACACTGAAGCTTTCTTT CASSPGQGDTEAFF
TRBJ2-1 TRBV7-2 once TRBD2 TGTGCCAGCAGCCGGGACTACGTGGGGGGTGAGCAGTTCTTC CASSRDYVGGEQFF
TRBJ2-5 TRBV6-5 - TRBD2 TGTGCCAGCAGTTACCCGACTAGCGGGGGCCCGAAGACCCAGTACTTC CASSYPTSGGPKTQYF
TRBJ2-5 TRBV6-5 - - TGTGCCAGCAGGTTTAGAGAGACCCAGTACTTC CASRFRETQYF
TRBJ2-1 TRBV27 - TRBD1 TGTGCCAGCACCCGGACAGGGGACAACAATGAGCAGTTCTTC CASTRTGDNNEQFF
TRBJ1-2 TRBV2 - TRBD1 TGTGCCAGCAGAAGGGGGCAGGGGGTTAACTATGGCTACACCTTC CASRRGQGVNYGYTF
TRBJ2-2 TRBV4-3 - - TGCGCCAGCAGCCAAGATAGCCGGACAAAGAACACCGGGGAGCTGTTTTTT CASSQDSRTKNTGELFF
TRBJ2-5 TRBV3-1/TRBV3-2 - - TGTGCCAGCAGCCGGGACTTTCGTTCGACCCAGTACTTC CASSRDFRSTQYF
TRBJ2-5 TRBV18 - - TGTGCCAGCTCACCACCGCAGGGCCTGGAGGGGACCCAGTACTTC CASSPPQGLEGTQYF
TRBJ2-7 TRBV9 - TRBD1 TGTGCCAGCAGCGAGACAGGGAGCTCCTACGAGCAGTACTTC CASSETGSSYEQYF
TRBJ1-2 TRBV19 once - TGTGCCAGTAGTCAATCAGGAACCTATGGCTACACCTTC CASSQSGTYGYTF
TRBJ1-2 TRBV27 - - TGTGCCAGCAGTCCTAAAGCAGGGTACAACTATGGCTACACCTTC CASSPKAGYNYGYTF